The 22 T cell receptor beta chains in this list originate from one sample, sequenced in a study of cytomegalovirus exposure and HLA in healthy donors. The PCR ran on 60 Vbeta and 13 Jbeta primers. Only in-frame clones appear in the TCRdb table, and some are missing; sequencing was by immunoSEQ multiplex PCR. Of fewer than 140,000 clones in the sample, 75% were seen once. Source material: PBMCs. The source is a male donor in good health and CMV-seropositive.

The CDR3 loop is CAWRLAGASSYNEQFF. As DNA, the CDR3 is TGTGCCTGGAGATTAGCGGGAGCTAGCTCCTACAATGAGCAGTTCTTC. This chain uses TRBV30 with TRBJ2-1; 9 positions agree with TRBD2. J lost 0 bases, V lost 3 bases, and 6 bases had no gene match. CDR3 length: 16 amino acids. CDR1 is GTSNPN and CDR2 is SVGIG in the germline V gene (reference sequence).

The chain employs TRBV29-1 and TRBJ2-7; TRBD2 aligns across 9 bases. Unmatched junction bases numbered 3, after V lost 4 bases and J lost 2 bases. The V gene's germline CDR1 is SQVTM and CDR2 ANQGSEA. The CDR3 consists of 13 residues. The chain's CDR3 is CSVASGTTYEQYF. CDR3 nucleotide sequence: TGCAGCGTTGCTAGCGGGACTACCTACGAGCAGTACTTC.

With respect to this clone: The identical CDR3 is also encoded by other nucleotide sequences in the sample. The chain uses TRBV5-6 and TRBJ1-5; 8 bases align to TRBD1. CDR3 length equals 15 residues. V lost 4 bases and J lost 2; bases outside the gene matches: 5. Germline V gene lookup returns CDR1 SGHDT and CDR2 YYEEEE. The CDR3 loop is CASSPGQGGNQPQHF. The CDR3 DNA follows: TGTGCCAGCAGCCCTGGACAGGGAGGCAATCAGCCCCAGCATTTT.

This clone was seen a few times. The rearrangement joins TRBV4-3 to TRBJ1-4, with 7 bases identical to TRBD1. Trimming took 0 bases from V and 4 from J; bases not matched to a gene: 5. The CDR3 has 16 residues. Germline V gives CDR1 LGHNA, CDR2 YSLEER. The CDR3 loop reads CASSQDGYRGNEKLFF. CDR3 sequence (DNA): TGCGCCAGCAGCCAAGACGGTTACAGGGGTAATGAAAAACTGTTTTTT.

CDR3 residues: CASSFLAGNTGELFF. The CDR3 coding sequence is TGTGCCAGCAGCTTCCTAGCGGGAAATACCGGGGAGCTGTTTTTT. V gene TRBV11-2 combines with J gene TRBJ2-2; 9 nucleotides match TRBD2. The CDR3 runs to 15 residues. V dropped 3 bases and J dropped 5; count of bases not matched to a gene: 4. Germline CDR1 is SGHAT and CDR2 is FQNNGV.

This clone was detected only a few times. The chain has TRBV11-2 and TRBJ2-1, with D perhaps matching TRBD2 (6 bases). In germline, CDR1 is SGHAT, CDR2 FQNNGV. V was cut by 7 bases and J by 3 bases, with 13 bases left in between. The CDR3 has 14 residues. In DNA form, the CDR3 reads TGTGCCAGCAAGGAGGGCCCGAACTACAATGAGCAGTTCTTC. It yields the protein CASKEGPNYNEQFF. Using reference TRBV11-2 and TRBJ2-1 for the parts outside the CDR3, the full variable domain is EAGVAQSPRYKIIEKRQSVAFWCNPISGHATLYWYQQILGQGPKLLIQFQNNGVVDDSQLPKDRFSAERLKGVDSTLKIQPAKLEDSAVYLCASKEGPNYNEQFFGPGTRLTVL.

The chain recombines TRBV5-4 with TRBJ1-4, with 7 bases matching TRBD1. V gave up 5 bases and J gave up 5 bases; unmatched junction bases: 6. This CDR3 comprises 14 residues. Per germline, CDR1 SGHNT and CDR2 YYREEE (reference sequence). The CDR3 DNA follows: TGTGCCAGCAGTTCCACAGGGGTGAATGAAAAACTGTTTTTT. Amino acids: CASSSTGVNEKLFF.

This clone has only a few counts. The chain is built from TRBV11-2 and TRBJ2-7, with TRBD1 identical over 9 bases. The CDR3 totals 17 residues. The junction had 12 bases not matched to a gene; V was cut back by 4 bases and J by 2 bases. Germline loops: CDR1 SGHAT, CDR2 FQNNGV. The CDR3 DNA sequence: TGTGCCAGCAGCTCCGGGACAGGGTGGATTCCGGCCTACGAGCAGTACTTC. This sequence encodes CASSSGTGWIPAYEQYF.

The chain couples TRBV29-1 to TRBJ1-1; D possibly corresponds to TRBD1 (6 bases). There are 14 residues in the CDR3. Trimming stripped 2 bases from V and 3 bases from J, with 13 bases between. Germline CDR1 and CDR2: SQVTM and ANQGSEA. CDR3 DNA: TGCAGCGTTGAAAACCCCAAGGGGGACACTGAAGCTTTCTTT. This codes for CSVENPKGDTEAFF.

The gene calls are TRBV4-2 and TRBJ2-5; 11 nucleotides agree with TRBD2. The J segment lost 4 bases and the V segment lost 1 base, leaving 2 bases of the junction unmatched. Germline V gene sequence: CDR1 LGHNA, CDR2 YNFKEQ. CDR3 size: 15 residues. The CDR3 sequence: CASSQGGTSGETQYF. CDR3 DNA sequence: TGTGCCAGCAGCCAAGGGGGGACTAGCGGAGAGACCCAGTACTTC.

The chain couples TRBV21-1 to TRBJ2-1; the table's D call TRBD1 went unverified against the DNA. TRBV21-1 is marked as a pseudogene. The CDR3 spans 18 residues. CDR3: CASSKDRGLLSSYNEQFF. The CDR3 DNA reads as TGTGCCAGCAGCAAAGATCGTGGGCTGCTAAGCTCCTACAATGAGCAGTTCTTC.

The chain has TRBV28 and TRBJ2-1; 7 bases align to TRBD2. CDR3 size: 16 residues. V dropped 7 bases and J dropped 2; count of bases not matched to a gene: 11. Germline V gives CDR1 MDHEN, CDR2 SYDVKM. The CDR3 DNA sequence: TGTGCCAGCACGGAAGCTAGCGGAGGAACCTACAATGAGCAGTTCTTC. It is translated as CASTEASGGTYNEQFF. Looking up the rest from reference TRBV28 and TRBJ2-1 gives the full variable domain: DVKVTQSSRYLVKRTGEKVFLECVQDMDHENMFWYRQDPGLGLRLIYFSYDVKMKEKGDIPEGYSVSREKKERFSLILESASTNQTSMYLCASTEASGGTYNEQFFGPGTRLTVL.

V gene TRBV25-1 combines with J gene TRBJ1-1, with TRBD1 matching 7 bases. Germline-derived CDR1 and CDR2 are MGHDK and SYGVNS. The CDR3 is made up of 13 amino acids. Losses at the gene ends were 10 bases for V and 5 bases for J; bases not matched to a gene: 10. The CDR3 DNA sequence: TGTGCCACATCCTCCACAGGGGTTACTGAAGCTTTCTTT. Amino acids: CATSSTGVTEAFF.

V is TRBV19 and J is TRBJ2-7, with a tentative D call TRBD2 (5 bases). Germline assignment: CDR1 LNHDA and CDR2 SQIVND (reference sequence). The CDR3 loop spans 13 amino acids. Trimming took off 6 bases at V and 2 bases at J, with 11 bases between the two ends. This CDR3 reads CASRGSDTYEQYF. The CDR3 region has the DNA TGTGCCAGTAGGGGGAGCGATACCTACGAGCAGTACTTC. Complete variable domain (other parts from reference TRBV19 and TRBJ2-7): DGGITQSPKYLFRKEGQNVTLSCEQNLNHDAMYWYRQDPGQGLRLIYYSQIVNDFQKGDIAEGYSVSREKKESFPLTVTSAQKNPTAFYLCASRGSDTYEQYFGPGTRLTVT.

The J gene is TRBJ1-1, the V gene TRBV19, with 9 bases that match TRBD1. The length of the CDR3 is 17 residues. In germline, CDR1 is LNHDA, CDR2 SQIVND (reference sequence). V lost 5 bases to trimming and J lost 1 base; unmatched junction nucleotides: 11. The DNA of the CDR3 is TGTGCCAGTAGTCTCATTTTACAGGGGGCTAAGAACACTGAAGCTTTCTTT. This encodes CASSLILQGAKNTEAFF.

The chain is built from TRBV5-1 and TRBJ1-1, with a weak D call TRBD1 (5 bases). The germline gives CDR1 SGHRS, CDR2 YFSETQ. The CDR3 has 16 amino acids. Trimming left V 0 bases short and J 6 bases short, with 18 bases between. CDR3 sequence reads: CASSLARDAARAEAFF. CDR3 in DNA: TGCGCCAGCAGCTTGGCCAGGGATGCAGCCAGGGCTGAAGCTTTCTTT.

This clone was recorded a few times. The CDR3 sequence: CASSPQGLKAFF. CDR3 bases: TGTGCCAGCAGTCCCCAGGGGCTGAAAGCTTTCTTT. This sequence joins TRBV6-5 and TRBJ1-1; D is perhaps TRBD1 (6 bases). From germline, CDR1 is MNHEY and CDR2 SVGAGI. The length of the CDR3 is 12 residues. V was shortened by 5 bases and J by 9 bases, with 13 bases between the two germline ends.

V and J are TRBV13 and TRBJ1-1; D not certain. The CDR3 has 14 residues. Looked up from germline, CDR1 is PRHDT and CDR2 is FYEKMQ (reference sequence). V lost 3 bases and J 1 base, leaving 9 bases between the germline ends. The CDR3: CASSFSQRNTEAFF. The CDR3 region has the DNA TGTGCCAGCAGCTTTAGTCAGCGGAACACTGAAGCTTTCTTT.

The chain employs TRBV15 and TRBJ2-3; 12 nucleotides line up with TRBD2. The J segment lost 2 bases and the V segment lost 2 bases, leaving 8 bases of the junction unmatched. This CDR3 region has 18 residues. Germline V CDR1 and CDR2: LNHNV, YYDKDF (reference sequence). This CDR3 reads CATSRTPGTSGSTDTQYF. CDR3 DNA: TGTGCCACCAGCAGAACCCCTGGGACTAGCGGGTCCACAGATACGCAGTATTTT.

The rearrangement links TRBV4-3 to TRBJ2-2, with D possibly TRBD2 on 6 matching bases. CDR1 and CDR2 (germline): LGHNA, YSLEER. Trimming stripped 0 bases from V and 6 bases from J, with 17 bases between. This CDR3 is built from 17 residues. The CDR3 protein is CASSQDRGGIGPGELFF. CDR3 DNA: TGCGCCAGCAGCCAAGATAGGGGCGGGATAGGGCCCGGGGAGCTGTTTTTT.

This clone has only one observation. The rearrangement links TRBV5-1 to TRBJ2-7, with a weak D call TRBD2 (6 bases). Germline assignment: CDR1 SGHRS and CDR2 YFSETQ. V shed 0 bases and J shed 1 base, with 11 bases lying between them. This CDR3 has 15 amino acids. CDR3 bases: TGCGCCAGCAGCTTGGATCCGGGGGAGTCCTACGAGCAGTACTTC. Amino acids: CASSLDPGESYEQYF.

The rearrangement links TRBV7-6 to TRBJ1-2, with TRBD1 identical over 7 bases. V lost 5 bases and J lost 4; bases outside the gene matches: 10. The CDR3 has 15 residues. Germline assignment: CDR1 SGHVS and CDR2 FNYEAQ. Here the CDR3 reads CASSPGGRASYGYTF. The CDR3 DNA reads as TGTGCCAGCAGCCCAGGGGGACGGGCCTCCTATGGCTACACCTTC.